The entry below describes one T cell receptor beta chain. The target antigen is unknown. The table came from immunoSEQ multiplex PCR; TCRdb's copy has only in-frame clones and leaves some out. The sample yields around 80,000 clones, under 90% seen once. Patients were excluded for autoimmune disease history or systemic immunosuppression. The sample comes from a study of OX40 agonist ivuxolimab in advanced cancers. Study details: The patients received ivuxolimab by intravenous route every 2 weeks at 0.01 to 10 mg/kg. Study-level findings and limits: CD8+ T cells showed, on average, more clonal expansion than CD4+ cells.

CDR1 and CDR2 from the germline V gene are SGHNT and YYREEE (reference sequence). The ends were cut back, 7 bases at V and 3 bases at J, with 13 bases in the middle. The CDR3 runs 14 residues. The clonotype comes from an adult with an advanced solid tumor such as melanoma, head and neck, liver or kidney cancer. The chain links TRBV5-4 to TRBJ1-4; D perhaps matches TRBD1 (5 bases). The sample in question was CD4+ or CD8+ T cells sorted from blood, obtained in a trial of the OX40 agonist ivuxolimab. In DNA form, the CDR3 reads TGTGCCAGCCACGGGGGAGCCTCTAATGAAAAACTGTTTTTT. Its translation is CASHGGASNEKLFF. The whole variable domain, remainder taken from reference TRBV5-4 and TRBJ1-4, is ETGVTQSPTHLIKTRGQQVTLRCSSQSGHNTVSWYQQALGQGPQFIFQYYREEENGRGNFPPRFSGLQFPNYSSELNVNALELDDSALYLCASHGGASNEKLFFGSGTQLSVL.